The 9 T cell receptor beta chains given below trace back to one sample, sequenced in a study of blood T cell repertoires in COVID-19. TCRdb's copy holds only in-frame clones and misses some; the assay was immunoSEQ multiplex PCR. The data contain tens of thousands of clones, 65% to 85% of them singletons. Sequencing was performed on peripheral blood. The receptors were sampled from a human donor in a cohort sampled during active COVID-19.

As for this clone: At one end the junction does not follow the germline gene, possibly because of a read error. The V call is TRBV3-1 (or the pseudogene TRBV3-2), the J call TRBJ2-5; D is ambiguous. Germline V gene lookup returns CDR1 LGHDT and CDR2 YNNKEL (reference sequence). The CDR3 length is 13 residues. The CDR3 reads CASREQNQEAQYF. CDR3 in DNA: TGTGCCAGCAGGGAGCAGAACCAAGAGGCCCAGTACTTC.

CDR3 nucleotide sequence: TGTGCCAGTAGGGACAGGGGTGGTAGCAATCAGCCCCAGCATTTT. Amino acid sequence: CASRDRGGSNQPQHF. The gene calls are TRBV19 and TRBJ1-5, with TRBD1 matching 9 bases. Germline V gene data show CDR1 as LNHDA and CDR2 as SQIVND (reference sequence). The CDR3 length is 15 residues. V was clipped by 6 bases and J by 0 bases; unmatched bases: 3. Supplemented by reference TRBV19 and TRBJ1-5, the full variable domain reads DGGITQSPKYLFRKEGQNVTLSCEQNLNHDAMYWYRQDPGQGLRLIYYSQIVNDFQKGDIAEGYSVSREKKESFPLTVTSAQKNPTAFYLCASRDRGGSNQPQHFGDGTRLSIL.

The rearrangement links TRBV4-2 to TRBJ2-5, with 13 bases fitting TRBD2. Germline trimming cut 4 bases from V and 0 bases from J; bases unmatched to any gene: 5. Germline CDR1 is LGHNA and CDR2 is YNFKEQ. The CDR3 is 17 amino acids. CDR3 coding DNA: TGTGCCAGCAGCCCGAAGACTAGCGGGGGGAACCAAGAGACCCAGTACTTC. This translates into CASSPKTSGGNQETQYF.

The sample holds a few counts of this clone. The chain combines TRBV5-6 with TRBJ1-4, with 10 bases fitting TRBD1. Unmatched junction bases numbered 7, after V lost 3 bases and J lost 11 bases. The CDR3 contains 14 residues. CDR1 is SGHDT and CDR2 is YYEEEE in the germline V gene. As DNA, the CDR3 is TGTGCCAGCAGCTCCCGGGACAGGGGTGGGAAACTGTTTTTT. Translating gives CASSSRDRGGKLFF.

CDR3 DNA: TGTGCCAGCAGCTCCGGGACACCAAATCAGCCCCAGCATTTT. Protein product: CASSSGTPNQPQHF. The chain carries TRBV27 and TRBJ1-5; perhaps TRBD1 as D (6 bases). Per germline, CDR1 MNHEY and CDR2 SMNVEV (reference sequence). Trimming shortened V by 6 bases and J by 4 bases, and 13 bases separated the two germline ends. The CDR3 runs to 14 residues.

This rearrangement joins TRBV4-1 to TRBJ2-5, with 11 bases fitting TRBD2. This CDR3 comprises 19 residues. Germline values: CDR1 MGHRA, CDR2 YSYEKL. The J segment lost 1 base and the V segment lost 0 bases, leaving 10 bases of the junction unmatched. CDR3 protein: CASSQDFGTSGPVQETQYF. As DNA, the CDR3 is TGCGCCAGCAGCCAAGATTTCGGGACTAGCGGACCAGTCCAAGAGACCCAGTACTTC.

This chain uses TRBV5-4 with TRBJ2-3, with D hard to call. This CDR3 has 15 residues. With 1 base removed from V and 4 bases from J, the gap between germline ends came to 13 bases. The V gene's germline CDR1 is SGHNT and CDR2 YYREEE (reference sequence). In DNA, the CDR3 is TGTGCCAGCAGCTTGCCCTCCGGGTCCGCAGATACGCAGTATTTT. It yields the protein CASSLPSGSADTQYF.

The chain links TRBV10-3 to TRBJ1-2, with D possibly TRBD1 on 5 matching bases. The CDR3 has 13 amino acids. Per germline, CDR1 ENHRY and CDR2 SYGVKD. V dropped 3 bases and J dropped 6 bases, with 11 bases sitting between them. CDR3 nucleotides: TGTGCCATCAGTGAACCATCCAGGGATGGCTACACCTTC. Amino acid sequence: CAISEPSRDGYTF.

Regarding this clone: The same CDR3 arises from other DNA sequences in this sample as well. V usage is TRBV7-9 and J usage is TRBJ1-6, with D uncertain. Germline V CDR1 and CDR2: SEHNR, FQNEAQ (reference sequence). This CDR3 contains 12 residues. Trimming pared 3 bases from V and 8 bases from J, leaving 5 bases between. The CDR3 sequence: CASSFPDSPLHF. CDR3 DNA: TGTGCCAGCAGCTTTCCTGATTCACCCCTCCACTTT.